These T cell receptor beta chains were read from a single sample in a study of technical replicates of blood from a handful of donors. TCRdb's table, derived via immunoSEQ multiplex PCR, lists solely in-frame clones and lacks some. The sample consists of approximately 82,000 clones, 96% of them appearing once. The sequencing input was T cells isolated from PBMCs. The receptors come from a human donor in good health. Both conserved end residues are part of each CDR3. A row's size may be missing; if present it is once, few, many or a size class.

j_call	v_call	clone_size	cdr3_aa
TRBJ1-1	TRBV5-6	-	CASSLGEGEAFF
TRBJ1-3	TRBV4-1	-	CASSRPGRGTGSGNTIYF
TRBJ2-7	TRBV6-4	-	CASSVASGSYEQYF
TRBJ2-1	TRBV10-2	-	CASSGRIAGGEQFF
TRBJ2-5	TRBV2	-	CASSEAAGERKTQYF
TRBJ2-7	TRBV27	-	CASSVGQTYEQYF
TRBJ1-2	TRBV14	-	CASSQVGARDGYTF
TRBJ2-2	TRBV18	once	CASLPSTGELFF
TRBJ1-2	TRBV27	-	CASRYRSNYGYTF
TRBJ2-2	TRBV7-3	-	CASRPTGTDVGGELFF
TRBJ2-5	TRBV5-4	-	CASRSGAQETQYF